These T cell receptor beta chains were read from a single sample in a study of OX40 agonist ivuxolimab in advanced cancers. The assay was immunoSEQ multiplex PCR, and TCRdb's table has in-frame clones only and misses some. The data show 70,000 to 80,000 clones, more than 65% seen once. The sample consisted of CD4+ or CD8+ T cells sorted from blood, taken in a trial of the OX40 agonist ivuxolimab. The source is an adult with an advanced solid tumor such as melanoma, head and neck, liver or kidney cancer. Each CDR3 is given with its conserved first and last residue. D genes are given only for firm matches. A clone size is listed for some rows: how often the clone was seen (once, few, many), or a class if it is expanded.

>TRBD2|17|TRBV19|TRBJ2-3|NA
CASSTGGGAGVGDTQYF
TGTGCCAGCTCGACCGGGGGCGGAGCGGGAGTAGGAGATACGCAGTATTTT
>TRBD1|14|TRBV27|TRBJ1-1|NA
CASLKVTGGFEAFF
TGTGCCAGCCTCAAGGTGACAGGGGGCTTTGAAGCTTTCTTT
>TRBD1|15|TRBV7-8|TRBJ1-2|NA
CASGTGPGSSYGYTF
TGTGCCAGCGGGACAGGCCCCGGGTCCTCCTATGGCTACACCTTC
>TRBD2|14|TRBV19|TRBJ2-5|NA
CASRERGGLETQYF
TGTGCCAGTAGGGAGCGGGGGGGCCTAGAGACCCAGTACTTC
>NA|13|TRBV2|TRBJ1-4|NA
CASIHRDNEKLFF
TGTGCCAGCATTCACAGGGATAATGAAAAACTGTTTTTT
>NA|11|TRBV19|TRBJ1-2|few
CASARGYGYTF
TGTGCCAGCGCGCGAGGTTATGGCTACACCTTC
>TRBD2|16|TRBV5-1|TRBJ2-7|NA
CASSSGTSVATYEQYF
TGCGCCAGCAGCTCGGGGACTAGCGTTGCAACATACGAGCAGTACTTC
>NA|15|TRBV29-1|TRBJ1-2|NA
CSVEDWAGQDYGYTF
TGCAGCGTTGAAGATTGGGCAGGCCAAGATTACGGCTACACCTTC
>NA|14|TRBV5-1|TRBJ2-5|NA
CASGTRAAQETQYF
TGCGCCAGCGGGACGAGGGCAGCCCAAGAGACCCAGTACTTC
>NA|13|TRBV7-9|TRBJ1-2|once
CASSLTGFNGYTF
TGTGCCAGCAGCTTAACAGGTTTCAATGGCTACACCTTC
>TRBD2|13|TRBV10-2|TRBJ2-4|once
CASSFAGENIQYF
TGCGCCAGCAGTTTTGCGGGGGAAAACATTCAGTACTTC
>NA|17|TRBV4-2|TRBJ1-5|NA
CASSQDQGVRGNQPQHF
TGTGCCAGCAGCCAAGATCAGGGTGTGCGGGGGAATCAGCCCCAGCATTTT
>TRBD1|15|TRBV2|TRBJ1-1|NA
CASSVMGQGGTEAFF
TGTGCCAGCAGTGTTATGGGACAGGGTGGTACTGAAGCTTTCTTT
>TRBD1|15|TRBV4-1|TRBJ2-3|NA
CASSQDDRGTDTQYF
TGCGCCAGCAGCCAAGATGACAGGGGCACAGATACGCAGTATTTT
>NA|17|TRBV11-3|TRBJ1-5|NA
CASSFRGGHWYRVPQHF
TGTGCCAGCAGCTTCCGGGGGGGACACTGGTATAGAGTGCCCCAGCATTTT
>TRBD1|20|TRBV6-4|TRBJ1-1|NA
CASTTMQRGDRARPFSEAFF
TGTGCCAGCACCACGATGCAAAGGGGGGACAGGGCGCGACCCTTCTCTGAAGCTTTCTTT
>NA|12|TRBV29-1|TRBJ2-7|NA
CSVVSGNYEQYF
TGCAGCGTTGTTTCAGGGAACTACGAGCAGTACTTC
>NA|14|TRBV5-1|TRBJ1-2|once
CASGDGSTNYGYTF
TGCGCCAGCGGAGACGGATCAACTAACTATGGCTACACCTTC
>TRBD2|17|TRBV5-4|TRBJ2-1|few
CASSRGVAGGSYNEQFF
TGTGCCAGCAGCAGGGGGGTCGCGGGAGGCTCCTACAATGAGCAGTTCTTC
>NA|19|TRBV21-1|TRBJ1-1|few
CASSPTEDRERDGTTEAFF
TGTGCCAGCAGCCCGACCGAAGACAGGGAACGGGACGGGACCACTGAAGCTTTCTTT
>NA|11|TRBV20-1|TRBJ2-1|few
CSAGPEGLQFF
TGCAGTGCGGGACCCGAGGGTTTGCAGTTCTTC
>TRBD1|16|TRBV6-5|TRBJ2-7|NA
CASSYLKGQGATEQYF
TGTGCCAGCAGTTACCTTAAGGGACAGGGGGCGACCGAGCAGTACTTC
>TRBD1|14|TRBV5-6|TRBJ1-2|NA
CASSEGTGKGGYTF
TGTGCCAGCAGCGAAGGGACAGGGAAAGGTGGCTACACCTTC
>NA|15|TRBV7-8|TRBJ1-4|NA
CASTDTGTGPEKLFF
TGTGCCAGCACCGATACCGGGACCGGGCCCGAAAAACTGTTTTTT
>NA|13|TRBV10-1|TRBJ2-7|NA
CASSGNRDGEQYF
TGCGCCAGCAGTGGTAACAGGGACGGGGAGCAGTACTTC
>TRBD1|15|TRBV5-1|TRBJ1-1|NA
CASSFYQGGDTEAFF
TGCGCCAGCAGCTTTTACCAGGGGGGCGACACTGAAGCTTTCTTT
>TRBD1|16|TRBV2|TRBJ2-1|NA
CASSEGTGILYNEQFF
TGTGCCAGCAGCGAGGGGACAGGGATCCTCTACAATGAGCAGTTCTTC
>NA|14|TRBV5-6|TRBJ1-2|NA
CASSYDSYNYGYTF
TGTGCCAGCAGCTACGACAGTTACAACTATGGCTACACCTTC
>TRBD1|15|TRBV19|TRBJ1-5|few
CASSMGQGADQPQHF
TGTGCCAGTAGTATGGGGCAGGGGGCGGATCAGCCCCAGCATTTT
>NA|16|TRBV7-9|TRBJ2-3|NA
CASSSPGALSTDTQYF
TGTGCCAGCAGCTCCCCCGGGGCCCTAAGCACAGATACGCAGTATTTT
>NA|12|TRBV29-1|TRBJ1-2|NA
CSARDANYGYTF
TGCAGCGCAAGGGACGCAAACTATGGCTACACCTTC
>NA|15|TRBV4-2|TRBJ2-5|NA
CASSQDTGRKETQYF
TGTGCCAGCAGCCAAGATACAGGGAGAAAAGAGACCCAGTACTTC
>TRBD1|14|TRBV6-1|TRBJ1-1|NA
CASSNTGGRTEAFF
TGTGCCAGCAGTAATACAGGGGGTAGGACTGAAGCTTTCTTT
>NA|13|TRBV6-6|TRBJ1-1|NA
CASSPSLLVGAFF
TGTGCCAGCAGTCCCTCTCTATTGGTAGGAGCTTTCTTT
>NA|13|TRBV4-1|TRBJ2-1|NA
CASSPGQYNEQFF
TGCGCCAGCAGCCCCGGACAGTACAATGAGCAGTTCTTC
>NA|12|TRBV7-2|TRBJ2-6|few
CASSPVANVLTF
TGTGCCAGCAGTCCCGTAGCCAACGTCCTGACTTTC
>NA|16|TRBV6-4|TRBJ1-2|NA
CASSETPGGGNYGYTF
TGTGCCAGCAGTGAAACCCCGGGGGGGGGAAACTATGGCTACACCTTC
>NA|12|TRBV27|TRBJ2-5|NA
CASSFMGETQYF
TGTGCCAGCAGCTTCATGGGAGAGACCCAGTACTTC
>NA|12|TRBV5-1|TRBJ2-3|NA
CASARDADTQYF
TGCGCCAGCGCACGGGACGCAGATACGCAGTATTTT
>NA|14|TRBV2|TRBJ2-5|once
CACKERSPQETQYF
TGTGCCTGCAAGGAGCGATCCCCACAAGAGACCCAGTACTTC
>NA|18|TRBV7-2|TRBJ1-2|few
CASSPEGQTIYTNYGYTF
TGTGCCAGCAGCCCGGAGGGGCAGACCATCTATACTAACTATGGCTACACCTTC
>NA|16|TRBV4-2|TRBJ1-2|NA
CASSQGSALANYGYTF
TGTGCCAGCAGCCAAGGGTCCGCCCTAGCTAACTATGGCTACACCTTC
>TRBD1|15|TRBV5-4|TRBJ1-1|NA
CASSDGDRLNTEAFF
TGTGCCAGCAGCGACGGGGACAGACTGAACACTGAAGCTTTCTTT
>NA|12|TRBV5-6|TRBJ1-1|NA
CASSPSPGEAFF
TGTGCCAGCAGCCCTTCTCCAGGGGAAGCTTTCTTT
>NA|16|TRBV5-1|TRBJ2-1|NA
CASSLSSASSYNEQFF
TGCGCCAGCAGCCTATCTAGCGCGAGCTCCTACAATGAGCAGTTCTTC
>NA|15|TRBV7-2|TRBJ2-7|NA
CASSLAGDFSYEQYF
TGTGCCAGCAGCTTAGCGGGAGACTTCTCCTACGAGCAGTACTTC